The 9 T cell receptor beta chains presented below share a single source sample, sequenced in a study of shared clonotypes between healthy human individuals. Profiled with immunoSEQ multiplex PCR; TCRdb holds only in-frame clones, not every one. The data show more than 1,200,000 clones, 98% seen once. The specimen sequenced was naive CD4+ T cells sorted from blood. Sample subset: CD45RA+ positively selected. The receptors stem from a man aged 30 to 39 in good health.

J is TRBJ2-1 and V is TRBV7-2; D is possibly TRBD1 or TRBD2 (5 bases each). V lost 3 bases and J 9 bases, leaving 12 bases between the germline ends. Looked up from germline, CDR1 is SGHTA and CDR2 is FQGNSA. CDR3 length: 13 residues. Here the CDR3 DNA reads TGTGCCAGCAGCTTGGGACCGAGACGTGAGCAGTTCTTC. This codes for CASSLGPRREQFF. Supplemented by reference TRBV7-2 and TRBJ2-1, the full variable domain reads GAGVSQSPSNKVTEKGKDVELRCDPISGHTALYWYRQSLGQGLEFLIYFQGNSAPDKSGLPSDRFSAERTGGSVSTLTIQRTQQEDSAVYLCASSLGPRREQFFGPGTRLTVL.

The chain employs TRBV5-4 and TRBJ2-3, with D tentatively TRBD2 (5 bases). Germline CDR1 reads SGHNT; CDR2 reads YYREEE (reference sequence). CDR3 length equals 14 residues. Trimming pared 6 bases from V and 4 bases from J, leaving 15 bases between. This CDR3 is CASTPRAGPDTQYF. CDR3 in DNA: TGTGCCAGCACCCCCCGGGCGGGCCCAGATACGCAGTATTTT.

This rearrangement joins TRBV4-1 to TRBJ1-1; D ambiguous. Germline CDR1 and CDR2: MGHRA and YSYEKL. The V gene lost 6 bases and the J gene lost 4 bases, with 18 bases spanning the gap. The CDR3 sequence is 15 residues long. CDR3 DNA sequence: TGCGCCAGCAGACAAAATCCCGACGTGAGCACTGAAGCTTTCTTT. This sequence encodes CASRQNPDVSTEAFF.

V is TRBV6-1 and J is TRBJ2-7; D perhaps matches TRBD2 (5 bases). This CDR3 contains 13 residues. The germline V gene has CDR1 MNHNS and CDR2 SASEGT. Trimming shortened V by 5 bases and J by 3 bases, and 11 bases separated the two germline ends. The CDR3 bases are TGTGCCAGCAGTCGAGGACTCCTCTACGAGCAGTACTTC. Translating gives CASSRGLLYEQYF.

The chain employs TRBV5-1 and TRBJ2-1, with D perhaps given as TRBD1 or TRBD2 (5 bases each). The length of the CDR3 is 13 residues. V lost 0 bases, J lost 8 bases, and 9 bases lay in between. Per germline, CDR1 SGHRS and CDR2 YFSETQ. CDR3 nucleotide sequence: TGCGCCAGCAGCTTGGTGGGGGAATATGAGCAGTTCTTC. Translated: CASSLVGEYEQFF.

The chain has TRBV28 and TRBJ2-7; D perhaps matches TRBD2 (6 bases). The CDR3 spans 15 residues. V lost 4 bases to trimming and J lost 12 bases, with 25 bases between them. Germline CDR1 is MDHEN and CDR2 is SYDVKM. The CDR3 spells CASSSPHGGPRIGYF. DNA for the CDR3: TGTGCCAGCAGTTCTCCCCACGGGGGTCCCCGCATAGGGTACTTC.

This clone was seen only once. The chain recombines TRBV5-4 with TRBJ1-1; tentatively, D is TRBD1 (5 bases). The ends were cut back, 0 bases at V and 8 bases at J, with 11 bases in the middle. There are 13 residues in the CDR3. Germline loops: CDR1 SGHNT, CDR2 YYREEE (reference sequence). The CDR3 sequence: CASSLGGAGEAFF. CDR3 nucleotide sequence: TGTGCCAGCAGCTTGGGAGGGGCGGGGGAAGCTTTCTTT.

The J gene is TRBJ2-7, the V gene TRBV19, with D unresolved. V lost 1 base to trimming and J lost 3 bases, with 10 bases between them. The CDR3 totals 14 residues. Looked up from germline, CDR1 is LNHDA and CDR2 is SQIVND (reference sequence). CDR3 nucleotide sequence: TGTGCCAGTAGTATAGGTAAGGGAAACTACGAGCAGTACTTC. This gives the protein CASSIGKGNYEQYF.

The rearrangement uses TRBV9 and TRBJ2-1; 7 bases match TRBD1. The germline V gene has CDR1 SGDLS and CDR2 YYNGEE. Unmatched junction bases numbered 10, after V lost 0 bases and J lost 4 bases. This CDR3 is built from 17 residues. The CDR3 here is CASSVGGPVRGYNEQFF. The CDR3 coding sequence is TGTGCCAGCAGCGTAGGAGGCCCCGTCAGGGGGTACAATGAGCAGTTCTTC.